This T cell receptor (beta chain) originates from a study of blood T cells in healthy people across ages. This clonotype was counted only a few times. It was with a sample-barcoded 5' primer and a J-beta primer mix that a second PCR of roughly 7 to 12 cycles was run. TCRdb reanalysed the 5' RACE reads using MiXCR and keeps one entry per CDR3 protein. The sample records around 820,000 distinct CDR3 sequences, roughly 25% being singletons. Per the germline V gene, CDR1 is MNHEY and CDR2 is SMNVEV (reference sequence). Trimming cost V 2 bases and J 2 bases; bases outside gene matches: 8. CDR3 length: 16 residues. These data were also reused for a study on T cells of mothers and their children.

The rearrangement links TRBV27 to TRBJ2-7; 8 bases match TRBD2. Sequenced: blood. This TCR derives from a boy aged 5-17 years in good health. CDR3 sequence: CASSLSGGRITYEQYF. Here the CDR3 DNA reads TGTGCCAGCAGTTTAAGTGGCGGGAGGATCACCTACGAGCAGTACTTC.